The source of this T cell receptor (beta chain) is a study of shared clonotypes between healthy human individuals. CDR1 is KGHSH, CDR2 LQKENI, per germline. The CDR3 spans 14 residues. Unmatched junction bases numbered 4, after V lost 3 bases and J lost 7 bases. Produced via immunoSEQ multiplex PCR; TCRdb's table is partial and in-frame only. In the table there are 950,000 to 1,100,000 clones, approximately 70% of which are singletons. The sample was memory CD4+ T cells sorted from blood. Subset denoted: CD45RA-negative fraction. V is TRBV18 and J is TRBJ2-7, with 12 bases identical to TRBD2. This receptor was identified in a man younger than 35 in good health. CDR3 region: CASSPTSGGAEQYF. The CDR3 DNA reads TGTGCCAGCTCACCGACTAGCGGGGGAGCGGAGCAGTACTTC.